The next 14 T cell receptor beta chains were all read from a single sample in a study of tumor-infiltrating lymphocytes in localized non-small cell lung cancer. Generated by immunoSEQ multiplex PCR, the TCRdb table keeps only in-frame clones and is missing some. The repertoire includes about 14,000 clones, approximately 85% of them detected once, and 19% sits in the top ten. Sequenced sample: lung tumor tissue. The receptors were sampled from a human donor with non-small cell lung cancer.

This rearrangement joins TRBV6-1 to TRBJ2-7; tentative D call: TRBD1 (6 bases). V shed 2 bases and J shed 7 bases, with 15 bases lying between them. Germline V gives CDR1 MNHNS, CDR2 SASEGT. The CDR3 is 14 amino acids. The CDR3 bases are TGTGCCAGCAGTGAACAACTGACAGGCCAAGAGCAGTACTTC. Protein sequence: CASSEQLTGQEQYF.

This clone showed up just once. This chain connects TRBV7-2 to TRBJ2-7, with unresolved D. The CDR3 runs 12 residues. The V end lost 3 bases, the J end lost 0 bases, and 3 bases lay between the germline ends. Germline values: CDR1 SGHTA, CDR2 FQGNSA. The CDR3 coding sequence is TGTGCCAGCAGCTTCCCCTCCTACGAGCAGTACTTC. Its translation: CASSFPSYEQYF.

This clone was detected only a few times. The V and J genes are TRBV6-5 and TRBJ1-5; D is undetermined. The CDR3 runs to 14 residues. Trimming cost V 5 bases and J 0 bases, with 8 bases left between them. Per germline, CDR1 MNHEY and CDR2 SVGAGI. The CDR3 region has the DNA TGTGCCAGCAGTCCGGGCGGTAGCAATCAGCCCCAGCATTTT. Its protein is CASSPGGSNQPQHF.

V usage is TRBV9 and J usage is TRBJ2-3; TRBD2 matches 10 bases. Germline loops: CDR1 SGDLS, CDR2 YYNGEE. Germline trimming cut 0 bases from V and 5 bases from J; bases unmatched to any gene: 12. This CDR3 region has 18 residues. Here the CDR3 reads CASSVERPAGGGRDTQYF. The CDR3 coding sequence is TGTGCCAGCAGCGTAGAACGTCCAGCGGGAGGGGGGAGAGATACGCAGTATTTT.

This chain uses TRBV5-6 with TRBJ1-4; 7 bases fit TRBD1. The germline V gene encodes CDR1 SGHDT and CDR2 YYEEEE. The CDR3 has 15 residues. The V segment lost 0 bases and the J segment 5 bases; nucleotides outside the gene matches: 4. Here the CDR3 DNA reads TGTGCCAGCAGCTTGGAGACAGGGCCCAATGAAAAACTGTTTTTT. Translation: CASSLETGPNEKLFF.

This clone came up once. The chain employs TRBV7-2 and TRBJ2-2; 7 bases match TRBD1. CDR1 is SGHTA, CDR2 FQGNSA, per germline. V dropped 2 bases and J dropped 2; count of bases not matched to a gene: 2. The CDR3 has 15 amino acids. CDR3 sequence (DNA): TGTGCCAGCAGCTTAAGACAGGGCAACACCGGGGAGCTGTTTTTT. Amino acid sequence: CASSLRQGNTGELFF.

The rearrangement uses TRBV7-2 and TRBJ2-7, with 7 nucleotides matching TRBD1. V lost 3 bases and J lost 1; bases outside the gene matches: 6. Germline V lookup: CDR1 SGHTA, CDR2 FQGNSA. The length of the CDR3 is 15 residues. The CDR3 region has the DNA TGTGCCAGCAGCTTGTTTCTGGGACAGTCCTACGAGCAGTACTTC. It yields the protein CASSLFLGQSYEQYF.

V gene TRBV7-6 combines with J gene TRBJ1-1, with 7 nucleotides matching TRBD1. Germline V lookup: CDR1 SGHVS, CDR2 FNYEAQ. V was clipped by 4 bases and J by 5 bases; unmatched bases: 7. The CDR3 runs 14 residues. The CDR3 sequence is CASSSTGVRTEAFF. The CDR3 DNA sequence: TGTGCCAGCAGCTCAACAGGGGTAAGGACTGAAGCTTTCTTT.

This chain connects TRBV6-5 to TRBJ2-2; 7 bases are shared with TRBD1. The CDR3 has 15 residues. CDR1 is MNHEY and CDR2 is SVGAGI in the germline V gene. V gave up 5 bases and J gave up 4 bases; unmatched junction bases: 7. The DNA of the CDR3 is TGTGCCAGCAGTCCCGGACAGGACCCCACCGGGGAGCTGTTTTTT. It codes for CASSPGQDPTGELFF.

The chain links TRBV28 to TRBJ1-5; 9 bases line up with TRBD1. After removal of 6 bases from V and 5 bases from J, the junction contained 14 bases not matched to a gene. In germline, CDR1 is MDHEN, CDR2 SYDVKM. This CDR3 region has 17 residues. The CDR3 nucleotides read TGTGCCAGCAGCTCCCCCGCGACAGGGGGGAGAGATCAGCCCCAGCATTTT. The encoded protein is CASSSPATGGRDQPQHF. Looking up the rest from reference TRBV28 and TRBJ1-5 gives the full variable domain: DVKVTQSSRYLVKRTGEKVFLECVQDMDHENMFWYRQDPGLGLRLIYFSYDVKMKEKGDIPEGYSVSREKKERFSLILESASTNQTSMYLCASSSPATGGRDQPQHFGDGTRLSIL.

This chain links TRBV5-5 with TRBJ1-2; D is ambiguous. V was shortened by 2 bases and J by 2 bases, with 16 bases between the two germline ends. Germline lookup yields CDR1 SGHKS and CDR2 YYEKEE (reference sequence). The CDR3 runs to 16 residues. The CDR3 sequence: CASSFSPTTKNYGYTF. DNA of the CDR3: TGTGCCAGCAGCTTTTCCCCAACGACTAAGAACTATGGCTACACCTTC.

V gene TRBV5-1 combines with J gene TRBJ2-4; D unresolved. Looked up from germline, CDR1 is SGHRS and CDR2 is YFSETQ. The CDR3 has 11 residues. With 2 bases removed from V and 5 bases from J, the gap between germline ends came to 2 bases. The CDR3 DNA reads TGCGCCAGCAGCTTCGAAAACATTCAGTACTTC. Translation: CASSFENIQYF.

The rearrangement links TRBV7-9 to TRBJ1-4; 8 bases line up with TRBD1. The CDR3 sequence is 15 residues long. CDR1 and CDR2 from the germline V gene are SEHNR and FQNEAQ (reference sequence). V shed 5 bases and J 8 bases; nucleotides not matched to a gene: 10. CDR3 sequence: CASSERQGNDEKLFF. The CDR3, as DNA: TGTGCCAGCAGCGAGCGACAGGGGAATGACGAAAAACTGTTTTTT.

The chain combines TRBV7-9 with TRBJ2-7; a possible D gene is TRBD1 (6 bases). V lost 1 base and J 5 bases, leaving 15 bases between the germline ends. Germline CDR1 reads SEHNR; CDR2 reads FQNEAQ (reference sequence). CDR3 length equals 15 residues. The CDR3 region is CASSLGRQGLNEQYF. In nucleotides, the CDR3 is TGTGCCAGCAGCTTAGGGCGGCAGGGGCTTAACGAGCAGTACTTC.